These T cell receptor beta chains were read from a single sample in a study of early T cells in non-severe SARS-CoV-2 infection. TCRdb fed the 5' RACE reads into MiXCR, producing one record per CDR3 protein. The table lists approximately 35,000 distinct CDR3 sequences, 5.5% to 6% of them singletons. Sequencing input: whole blood. The receptors derive from an adult who was a healthcare worker with PCR-confirmed SARS-CoV-2 infection or an uninfected control (not recorded which). The CDR3 runs from the conserved cysteine through the conserved F or W. The order of the fields is CDR3 protein, CDR3 DNA, V gene, J gene, clone size, D gene. The D gene is left open where the match is weak. A row's size may be missing; if present it is once, few, many or a size class.

cdr3_aa: CASSQTGAPYEQYF; cdr3_nt: TGTGCCAGCAGCCAGACAGGGGCCCCCTACGAGCAGTACTTC; v_call: TRBV5-5; j_call: TRBJ2-7; clone_size: few; d_call: TRBD1
cdr3_aa: CSVASGGARDTQYF; cdr3_nt: TGCAGCGTGGCTAGCGGGGGGGCCAGAGATACGCAGTATTTT; v_call: TRBV29-1; j_call: TRBJ2-3; clone_size: few; d_call: TRBD2
cdr3_aa: CASSAAGTNTEAFF; cdr3_nt: TGTGCCAGCAGCGCAGCCGGGACAAACACTGAAGCTTTCTTT; v_call: TRBV5-6; j_call: TRBJ1-1; clone_size: NA; d_call: NA
cdr3_aa: CASSLEGRGYEQYF; cdr3_nt: TGCGCCAGCAGCTTGGAGGGACGGGGCTACGAGCAGTACTTC; v_call: TRBV5-1; j_call: TRBJ2-7; clone_size: many; d_call: NA
cdr3_aa: CASRSDANYGYTF; cdr3_nt: TGTGCCAGCAGGTCGGATGCCAACTATGGCTACACCTTC; v_call: TRBV7-9; j_call: TRBJ1-2; clone_size: few; d_call: NA
cdr3_aa: CASSRGATSGGTDTQYF; cdr3_nt: TGTGCCAGCAGTCGAGGAGCGACTAGCGGGGGGACAGATACGCAGTATTTT; v_call: TRBV28; j_call: TRBJ2-3; clone_size: few; d_call: TRBD2
cdr3_aa: CASSLRQGGGYTF; cdr3_nt: TGTGCCAGCAGCTTGAGACAGGGGGGCGGCTACACCTTC; v_call: TRBV5-4; j_call: TRBJ1-2; clone_size: many; d_call: TRBD1
cdr3_aa: CASSIGVSGVQETQYF; cdr3_nt: TGTGCCAGCAGCATAGGCGTGTCGGGGGTCCAAGAGACCCAGTACTTC; v_call: TRBV7-2; j_call: TRBJ2-5; clone_size: many; d_call: NA
cdr3_aa: CASSPEKRPNSPLHF; cdr3_nt: TGTGCCAGCTCACCGGAGAAAAGGCCAAATTCACCCCTCCACTTT; v_call: TRBV18; j_call: TRBJ1-6; clone_size: many; d_call: NA
cdr3_aa: CASSRAAQGIYEQYF; cdr3_nt: TGTGCCAGCAGCAGGGCAGCCCAGGGGATCTACGAGCAGTACTTC; v_call: TRBV6-5; j_call: TRBJ2-7; clone_size: many; d_call: NA
cdr3_aa: CASSIEINYEQFF; cdr3_nt: TGTGCCAGTAGTATTGAAATAAACTATGAGCAGTTCTTC; v_call: TRBV19; j_call: TRBJ2-1; clone_size: few; d_call: NA
cdr3_aa: CAIDPSGGYNQPQHF; cdr3_nt: TGTGCCATAGACCCTAGCGGGGGTTACAATCAGCCCCAGCATTTT; v_call: TRBV3-2; j_call: TRBJ1-5; clone_size: few; d_call: NA
cdr3_aa: CASKPQGEFGYGYTF; cdr3_nt: TGTGCCAGCAAACCCCAGGGGGAATTCGGCTATGGCTACACCTTC; v_call: TRBV5-6; j_call: TRBJ1-2; clone_size: few; d_call: TRBD1
cdr3_aa: CASDTVGGLVTEAFF; cdr3_nt: TGTGCCAGCGACACGGTAGGAGGGCTCGTCACTGAAGCTTTCTTT; v_call: TRBV6-6; j_call: TRBJ1-1; clone_size: many; d_call: NA
cdr3_aa: CASSYAGRTEAFF; cdr3_nt: TGTGCCAGCAGTTACGCAGGGAGAACTGAAGCTTTCTTT; v_call: TRBV6-6; j_call: TRBJ1-1; clone_size: NA; d_call: NA
cdr3_aa: CASSLVARGRAEQYF; cdr3_nt: TGCGCCAGCAGCTTGGTGGCCAGGGGGCGAGCGGAGCAGTACTTC; v_call: TRBV5-1; j_call: TRBJ2-7; clone_size: many; d_call: TRBD1
cdr3_aa: CASRQVSGGLNEQFF; cdr3_nt: TGTGCCAGCAGACAAGTTAGCGGGGGGCTGAATGAGCAGTTCTTC; v_call: TRBV7-6; j_call: TRBJ2-1; clone_size: many; d_call: TRBD2
cdr3_aa: CSASPDSSMPDTQYF; cdr3_nt: TGCAGTGCTAGTCCAGACAGCTCTATGCCAGATACGCAGTATTTT; v_call: TRBV20-1; j_call: TRBJ2-3; clone_size: many; d_call: NA
cdr3_aa: CASRQWNTEAFF; cdr3_nt: TGTGCCAGCAGGCAGTGGAACACTGAAGCTTTCTTT; v_call: TRBV6-6; j_call: TRBJ1-1; clone_size: NA; d_call: NA
cdr3_aa: CASSELAGGQETQYF; cdr3_nt: TGTGCCAGCAGTGAACTAGCGGGGGGGCAAGAGACCCAGTACTTC; v_call: TRBV6-1; j_call: TRBJ2-5; clone_size: medium-sized; d_call: TRBD2
cdr3_aa: CSARDRDRWSTEAFF; cdr3_nt: TGCAGTGCTAGAGATCGGGATCGCTGGAGCACTGAAGCTTTCTTT; v_call: TRBV20-1; j_call: TRBJ1-1; clone_size: many; d_call: NA
cdr3_aa: CASSSWGQETQYF; cdr3_nt: TGTGCCAGCAGCAGTTGGGGACAAGAGACCCAGTACTTC; v_call: TRBV7-2; j_call: TRBJ2-5; clone_size: many; d_call: NA
cdr3_aa: CSARDLTGPYEQYF; cdr3_nt: TGCAGTGCTAGAGACCTGACAGGCCCCTACGAGCAGTACTTC; v_call: TRBV20-1; j_call: TRBJ2-7; clone_size: many; d_call: NA
cdr3_aa: CASSLAPNTGELFF; cdr3_nt: TGTGCCAGCAGTTTGGCCCCCAACACCGGGGAGCTGTTTTTT; v_call: TRBV12-3/TRBV12-4; j_call: TRBJ2-2; clone_size: NA; d_call: NA
cdr3_aa: CASSTRQGAIHEQYF; cdr3_nt: TGTGCCAGCAGCACCCGACAGGGGGCAATCCACGAGCAGTACTTC; v_call: TRBV13; j_call: TRBJ2-7; clone_size: many; d_call: TRBD1
cdr3_aa: CAWSVEDSPLHF; cdr3_nt: TGTGCCTGGAGTGTAGAGGACTCACCCCTCCACTTT; v_call: TRBV30; j_call: TRBJ1-6; clone_size: many; d_call: NA
cdr3_aa: CASSSDPPAEKLFF; cdr3_nt: TGTGCCAGCAGTTCAGACCCACCCGCTGAAAAACTGTTTTTT; v_call: TRBV12-3/TRBV12-4; j_call: TRBJ1-4; clone_size: many; d_call: NA
cdr3_aa: CALHPQKPNEQYF; cdr3_nt: TGTGCCTTGCACCCGCAGAAACCTAACGAGCAGTACTTC; v_call: TRBV30; j_call: TRBJ2-7; clone_size: NA; d_call: NA
cdr3_aa: CASSVGTANYGYTF; cdr3_nt: TGTGCCAGCAGCGTTGGGACAGCGAACTATGGCTACACCTTC; v_call: TRBV9; j_call: TRBJ1-2; clone_size: many; d_call: TRBD1
cdr3_aa: CATSDRGSLNF; cdr3_nt: TGTGCCACCAGTGATCGGGGATCCTTAAATTTT; v_call: TRBV24-1; j_call: TRBJ1-5; clone_size: NA; d_call: NA
cdr3_aa: CASSSGPYEQYF; cdr3_nt: TGCGCCAGCAGCTCCGGGCCCTACGAGCAGTACTTC; v_call: TRBV5-1; j_call: TRBJ2-7; clone_size: few; d_call: NA
cdr3_aa: CASTLGNENTEAFF; cdr3_nt: TGTGCCAGCACCTTGGGGAATGAAAACACTGAAGCTTTCTTT; v_call: TRBV12-3/TRBV12-4; j_call: TRBJ1-1; clone_size: many; d_call: NA
cdr3_aa: CASSLDIPRFSYEQYF; cdr3_nt: TGTGCCAGCAGCTTAGATATCCCCAGATTTTCCTACGAGCAGTACTTC; v_call: TRBV11-2; j_call: TRBJ2-7; clone_size: medium-sized; d_call: NA
cdr3_aa: CASSLAATALETQYF; cdr3_nt: TGCGCCAGCAGCTTGGCTGCCACTGCTTTGGAGACCCAGTACTTC; v_call: TRBV5-1; j_call: TRBJ2-5; clone_size: many; d_call: NA
cdr3_aa: CAWSVIEAFF; cdr3_nt: TGTGCCTGGAGTGTAATTGAAGCTTTCTTT; v_call: TRBV30; j_call: TRBJ1-1; clone_size: many; d_call: NA
cdr3_aa: CASSSTRGLREKLFF; cdr3_nt: TGTGCCAGCAGTTCCACCAGGGGGCTCCGGGAAAAACTGTTTTTT; v_call: TRBV28; j_call: TRBJ1-4; clone_size: many; d_call: TRBD1
cdr3_aa: CSARDALAGDHEQFF; cdr3_nt: TGCAGTGCTAGAGATGCGCTAGCGGGGGACCATGAGCAGTTCTTC; v_call: TRBV20-1; j_call: TRBJ2-1; clone_size: few; d_call: TRBD2
cdr3_aa: CASRRQGDSYEQYF; cdr3_nt: TGTGCCAGCAGACGACAGGGGGATTCCTACGAGCAGTACTTC; v_call: TRBV28; j_call: TRBJ2-7; clone_size: many; d_call: TRBD1
cdr3_aa: CASSPPGGGPKETQYF; cdr3_nt: TGTGCCAGCAGTCCTCCTGGCGGGGGGCCGAAAGAGACCCAGTACTTC; v_call: TRBV6-5; j_call: TRBJ2-5; clone_size: NA; d_call: TRBD2
cdr3_aa: CSARGENQRIESYEQYF; cdr3_nt: TGCAGTGCTAGAGGGGAAAACCAGCGGATTGAGTCCTACGAGCAGTACTTC; v_call: TRBV20-1; j_call: TRBJ2-7; clone_size: many; d_call: NA
cdr3_aa: CASSFSRLGGPYNSPLHF; cdr3_nt: TGTGCCAGCAGCTTTTCACGGCTGGGGGGCCCATATAATTCACCCCTCCACTTT; v_call: TRBV7-9; j_call: TRBJ1-6; clone_size: many; d_call: NA
cdr3_aa: CASRDNEQFF; cdr3_nt: TGTGCCAGCAGAGACAATGAGCAGTTCTTC; v_call: TRBV12-3/TRBV12-4; j_call: TRBJ2-1; clone_size: NA; d_call: NA
cdr3_aa: CASSQEGTGFDEQYF; cdr3_nt: TGTGCCAGCAGCCAAGAAGGGACAGGGTTCGACGAGCAGTACTTC; v_call: TRBV3-1; j_call: TRBJ2-7; clone_size: few; d_call: TRBD1
cdr3_aa: CASSSGLPNTEAFF; cdr3_nt: TGTGCCAGCAGTTCCGGACTGCCGAACACTGAAGCTTTCTTT; v_call: TRBV12-3/TRBV12-4; j_call: TRBJ1-1; clone_size: many; d_call: NA
cdr3_aa: CASSSTGNGYTF; cdr3_nt: TGTGCCAGCAGTTCGACAGGGAATGGCTACACCTTC; v_call: TRBV27; j_call: TRBJ1-2; clone_size: many; d_call: TRBD1
cdr3_aa: CASSLGGAALSGGYTF; cdr3_nt: TGTGCCAGCAGCTTAGGAGGGGCCGCCTTATCAGGAGGCTACACCTTC; v_call: TRBV7-9; j_call: TRBJ1-2; clone_size: many; d_call: NA
cdr3_aa: CSAREDLTYEQYF; cdr3_nt: TGCAGTGCTAGGGAGGACTTAACCTACGAGCAGTACTTC; v_call: TRBV20-1; j_call: TRBJ2-7; clone_size: many; d_call: NA
cdr3_aa: CASSQEPGAQETQYF; cdr3_nt: TGTGCCAGCAGCCAAGAACCGGGAGCACAAGAGACCCAGTACTTC; v_call: TRBV3-1; j_call: TRBJ2-5; clone_size: NA; d_call: NA
cdr3_aa: CASSAWTNSYNEQFF; cdr3_nt: TGTGCCAGCAGCGCTTGGACTAACTCCTACAATGAGCAGTTCTTC; v_call: TRBV6-6; j_call: TRBJ2-1; clone_size: many; d_call: NA